The 10 T cell receptor beta chains presented below share a single source sample, sequenced in a study of lymphopenia after photon versus proton radiotherapy. The table came from immunoSEQ multiplex PCR; TCRdb's copy has only in-frame clones and leaves some out. The sample includes roughly 76,000 clones, just under 95% of them seen just once. Specimen: peripheral blood, collected from a patient treated with photon-based radiotherapy. The source is a woman aged 35 to 49 with cholangiocarcinoma.

The chain is built from TRBV30 and TRBJ1-6; D is possibly TRBD1 (5 bases). The germline CDR1 and CDR2 sequences are GTSNPN and SVGIG (reference sequence). The CDR3 loop spans 12 amino acids. V gave up 3 bases and J gave up 9 bases, with 9 bases separating them. The CDR3 DNA reads as TGTGCCTGGAGCCCAGGGAGTTCACCCCTCCACTTT. Translating it yields CAWSPGSSPLHF. The variable domain in full, with the rest retrieved from reference TRBV30 and TRBJ1-6, is SQTIHQWPATLVQPVGSPLSLECTVEGTSNPNLYWYRQAAGRGLQLLFYSVGIGQISSEVPQNLSASRPQDRQFILSSKKLLLSDSGFYLCAWSPGSSPLHFGNGTRLTVT.

The chain couples TRBV6-1 to TRBJ1-4, with no clear D. Germline V gene lookup returns CDR1 MNHNS and CDR2 SASEGT. Trimming took off 2 bases at V and 4 bases at J, with 8 bases between the two ends. The CDR3 is 14 residues long. The DNA of the CDR3 is TGTGCCAGCAGTGAATGGAAGGTTAATGAAAAACTGTTTTTT. Translated: CASSEWKVNEKLFF.

The J gene is TRBJ2-3, the V gene TRBV2, with D hard to call. The germline V and J ends were trimmed by 7 bases and 1 base, with 9 bases remaining between them. The CDR3 sequence is 13 residues long. Germline lookup yields CDR1 SNHLY and CDR2 FYNNEI. The CDR3, as DNA: TGTGCCAGCAAGCTACTCCGCACAGATACGCAGTATTTT. Its protein product is CASKLLRTDTQYF.

CDR3 loop: CAGANTEAFF. CDR3 DNA sequence: TGTGCCGGGGCGAACACTGAAGCTTTCTTT. The chain combines TRBV30 with TRBJ1-1; the D gene is possibly TRBD1 (5 bases). CDR1 is GTSNPN, CDR2 SVGIG, per germline (reference sequence). The V end lost 8 bases, the J end lost 1 base, and 5 bases lay between the germline ends. The CDR3 is 10 residues long.

The rearrangement links TRBV15 to TRBJ2-1; the match to TRBD2 covers 8 bases. The CDR3 consists of 17 residues. With 2 bases clipped from V and 9 bases from J, the junction kept 15 bases outside the gene matches. Germline CDR1 and CDR2: LNHNV and YYDKDF (reference sequence). The CDR3 sequence: CATSRYQGSGSIGEQFF. CDR3 sequence (DNA): TGTGCCACCAGCAGATACCAGGGCAGCGGGAGTATCGGTGAGCAGTTCTTC.

This chain joins TRBV5-6 and TRBJ2-5, with 7 bases lining up with TRBD1. This CDR3 comprises 14 residues. V gave up 2 bases and J gave up 4 bases; unmatched junction bases: 5. Germline lookup yields CDR1 SGHDT and CDR2 YYEEEE. The CDR3, as DNA: TGTGCCAGCAGCTTTACAGGGGAGAGAGAGACCCAGTACTTC. Translated, it gives CASSFTGERETQYF. The full variable domain, with the rest looked up from reference TRBV5-6 and TRBJ2-5, is DAGVTQSPTHLIKTRGQQVTLRCSPKSGHDTVSWYQQALGQGPQFIFQYYEEEERQRGNFPDRFSGHQFPNYSSELNVNALLLGDSALYLCASSFTGERETQYFGPGTRLLVL.

The rearrangement links TRBV19 to TRBJ2-3; 8 bases line up with TRBD1. The germline V gene has CDR1 LNHDA and CDR2 SQIVND (reference sequence). V lost 5 bases and J lost 5; bases outside the gene matches: 12. This CDR3 comprises 16 residues. The DNA for the CDR3 is TGTGCCAGTAGTCCCCAAGGACAGGGAATAATAGATACGCAGTATTTT. It is translated as CASSPQGQGIIDTQYF. The complete variable domain, with remaining parts taken from reference TRBV19 and TRBJ2-3, reads DGGITQSPKYLFRKEGQNVTLSCEQNLNHDAMYWYRQDPGQGLRLIYYSQIVNDFQKGDIAEGYSVSREKKESFPLTVTSAQKNPTAFYLCASSPQGQGIIDTQYFGPGTRLTVL.

J is TRBJ1-5 and V is TRBV27; D is unclear. The CDR3 is 14 amino acids. V was clipped by 2 bases and J by 5 bases, with 10 bases between them. The germline gives CDR1 MNHEY, CDR2 SMNVEV (reference sequence). The CDR3 DNA is TGTGCCAGCAGTTTAGGTCGTGGGGATCAGCCCCAGCATTTT. Its translation is CASSLGRGDQPQHF.

The chain employs TRBV30 and TRBJ1-4, with D possibly matching TRBD1 (5 bases). Trimming removed 0 bases from V and 8 bases from J, with 16 bases in between. The length of the CDR3 is 15 residues. In germline, CDR1 is GTSNPN, CDR2 SVGIG (reference sequence). This chain's CDR3 is CAWSVLSGTEEKLFF. The CDR3 DNA follows: TGTGCCTGGAGTGTGTTGTCCGGGACGGAAGAAAAACTGTTTTTT.

The chain uses TRBV5-4 and TRBJ1-2; D is unclear. This CDR3 is built from 13 residues. The germline V gene has CDR1 SGHNT and CDR2 YYREEE (reference sequence). The V gene lost 3 bases and the J gene lost 4 bases, with 10 bases spanning the gap. In nucleotides, the CDR3 is TGTGCCAGCAGCTCGGCAGAACGCTATGGCTACACCTTC. This encodes CASSSAERYGYTF. Full variable domain (rest looked up from reference TRBV5-4 and TRBJ1-2): ETGVTQSPTHLIKTRGQQVTLRCSSQSGHNTVSWYQQALGQGPQFIFQYYREEENGRGNFPPRFSGLQFPNYSSELNVNALELDDSALYLCASSSAERYGYTFGSGTRLTVV.